This TCR beta chain was obtained from a study of prognosis after radiotherapy for stage I lung cancer. Study at large: The 13 male and 6 or 7 female patients were aged about 53 to 95, median approximately 71 years. The tumor was squamous cell carcinoma for several patients; for about a dozen, it was adenocarcinoma.

Unmatched junction bases numbered 9, after V lost 4 bases and J lost 0 bases. CDR1 and CDR2 from the germline V gene are LNHDA and SQIVND (reference sequence). The CDR3 is 16 residues long. This clonotype was observed many times. Its antigen is undetermined. Study-level findings and limits: Patients' TRBV and TRBJ gene usage reportedly differed by presence or absence of metastases.

Genomic DNA served as the source from which two-round multiplex PCR generated TCR beta CDR3 amplicons. The first round of PCR was done with primers that matched each TRBV and TRBJ gene. TCRdb redid the calling of the multiplex PCR reads with MiXCR, one entry per CDR3 protein. The top ten hold 53% of the sample, which has roughly 12,000 distinct CDR3 sequences, about a third seen once. Here the sequenced sample was PBMCs, taken before or after stereotactic body radiation therapy (not recorded which). This sequence was found in a donor older than 45 with non-small cell lung cancer. The genes are TRBV19 and TRBJ2-7; 7 nucleotides match TRBD2. This chain's CDR3 is CASSTRLADLSYEQYF. CDR3 nucleotides: TGTGCCAGTAGTACCCGCCTAGCGGACCTCTCCTACGAGCAGTACTTC.